The entry below gives a single T cell receptor (beta chain) sequence along with its context. Its target is not known. The CDR3 runs to 14 residues. Germline CDR1 and CDR2: DFQATT and SNEGSKA (reference sequence). The data belong to a study of CXCR3-negative and CXCR3-positive naive CD8 T cells. Whole-study results and caveats: TRBV-TRBJ usage matched between naive CXCR3-negative and CXCR3-positive cells but not between memory cells. Compared with CXCR3-negative naive cells, CXCR3-positive naive cells showed more hydrophobic TRB CDR3s.

Libraries were UMI-labeled 5' RACE TRB cDNA. Using the 5' RACE reads, TCRdb records one entry per CDR3 protein without DNA. The sample data list 75,000 to 100,000 distinct CDR3 sequences. The source is a human donor in good health. Some clones in this sample may be carry-over from other donors' samples. The chain has TRBV20-1 and TRBJ1-5. Source material: naive CXCR3+ CD8+ T cells from blood. The subset is: CD45RO-CCR7+CD27+CD95- naive CD8+ T cells expressing CXCR3 (TNR3+). The CDR3 loop is CSASWSAGREPQHF.